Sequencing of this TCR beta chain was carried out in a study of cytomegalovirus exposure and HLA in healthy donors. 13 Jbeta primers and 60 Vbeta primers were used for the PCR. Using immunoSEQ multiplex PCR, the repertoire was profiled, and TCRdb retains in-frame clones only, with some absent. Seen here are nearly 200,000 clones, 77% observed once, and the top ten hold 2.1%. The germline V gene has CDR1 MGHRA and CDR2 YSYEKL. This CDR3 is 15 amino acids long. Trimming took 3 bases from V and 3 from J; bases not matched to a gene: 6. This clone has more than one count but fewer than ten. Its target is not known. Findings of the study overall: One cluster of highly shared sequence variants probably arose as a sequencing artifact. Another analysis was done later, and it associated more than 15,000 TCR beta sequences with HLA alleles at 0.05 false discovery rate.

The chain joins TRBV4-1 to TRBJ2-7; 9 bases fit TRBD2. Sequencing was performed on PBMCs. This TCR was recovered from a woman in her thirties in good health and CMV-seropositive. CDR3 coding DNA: TGCGCCAGCAGCCACCTATCTAGCGGGAACTACGAGCAGTACTTC. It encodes CASSHLSSGNYEQYF.